Listed below are T cell receptor beta chains from one sample, sequenced in a study of PD-L1 blockade in urothelial cancer. Libraries were prepared by immunoSEQ multiplex PCR; TCRdb keeps only in-frame clonotypes and omits some of them. The table has tens of thousands of clones, around 82% seen once. The material sequenced was PBMCs, taken around atezolizumab (anti-PD-L1) treatment. These receptors were taken from a man in his fifties with urothelial cancer. Both conserved end residues are part of each CDR3.

cdr3_aa | v_call | cdr3_length | j_call
CASSYVLTGELFF | TRBV6-5 | 13 | TRBJ2-2
CASSSTGYSGNTIYF | TRBV9 | 15 | TRBJ1-3
CASSPGTATEAFF | TRBV7-2 | 13 | TRBJ1-1
CASRARLGSTDTQYF | TRBV6-6 | 15 | TRBJ2-3
CASSPDRGGFF | TRBV2 | 11 | TRBJ2-1
CASSYSGQFYEQYF | TRBV6-5 | 14 | TRBJ2-7
CASSSPSGRAGETQYF | TRBV6-5 | 16 | TRBJ2-5
CASGLVRPGGETQYF | TRBV12-5 | 15 | TRBJ2-5
CASSYSWTGPNEQFF | TRBV6-8 | 15 | TRBJ2-1
CASSPREGLGYEQYF | TRBV5-1 | 15 | TRBJ2-7
CASSATGPEETQYF | TRBV18 | 14 | TRBJ2-5
CASSLSLPIAGIRRDTQYF | TRBV27 | 19 | TRBJ2-3
CASSGERKLFF | TRBV10-2 | 11 | TRBJ1-4
CASSPRTGDQETQYF | TRBV18 | 15 | TRBJ2-5
CAWTSGTPMFF | TRBV30 | 11 | TRBJ2-1
CSGRQGDTEAFF | TRBV29-1 | 12 | TRBJ1-1
CASSSAHLSDEQYF | TRBV4-1 | 14 | TRBJ2-7
CASSYTSGGPYEQYF | TRBV4-1 | 15 | TRBJ2-7
CASSREGTDPSQETQYF | TRBV28 | 17 | TRBJ2-5
CASSQVAGNTNEKLFF | TRBV14 | 16 | TRBJ1-4
CASSPPEGLGTEAFF | TRBV18 | 15 | TRBJ1-1
CASSEDPGGYTEAFF | TRBV6-1 | 15 | TRBJ1-1